What follows is one TCR beta chain and its context. Under the authors' procedure: Amplifying reference gene primers gave estimates of nucleated cell counts. Data came from immunoSEQ multiplex PCR; TCRdb stores just in-frame clones and leaves some out. V and J calls and clone size are given by that table; D and trimming were obtained from the DNA. Here the sample spans roughly 300,000 clones, 70% to 90% being singletons. These data come from a study of blood T cell repertoires in COVID-19. Overall study context: Spain, Italy and the United States supplied samples that represented acute and convalescent COVID-19. The cDNA or gDNA used as material had been derived from T cells, B-cell-depleted T cells, or PBMCs.

The sample comprised peripheral blood. This TCR came from a man aged 18-30 years who had recovered from COVID-19.

DNA for the CDR3: TGTGCCAGCAGCCAACAGGGTCAAGAGACCCAGTACTTC. Protein: CASSQQGQETQYF. The chain has TRBV5-5 and TRBJ2-5; D is perhaps TRBD1 (6 bases). V gave up 4 bases and J gave up 2 bases, with 9 bases separating them. The germline V gene has CDR1 SGHKS and CDR2 YYEKEE (reference sequence). CDR3 length equals 13 residues.